This entry lists 4 T cell receptor beta chains sequenced from one sample in a study of cytomegalovirus exposure and HLA in healthy donors. Amplification used 60 Vbeta primers and 13 Jbeta primers. TCRdb keeps only in-frame clones here, not all; method: immunoSEQ multiplex PCR. The sample has 120,000 or so clones, over 70% seen once. Specimen: PBMCs. The source is a man between 40 and 49 years old in good health and CMV-seropositive.

The rearrangement uses TRBV19 and TRBJ2-7, with D possibly being TRBD1 (5 bases). V gave up 7 bases and J gave up 12 bases, with 19 bases separating them. Germline CDR1 reads LNHDA; CDR2 reads SQIVND (reference sequence). The CDR3 totals 12 residues. The CDR3 DNA reads TGTGCCAGTATAGGACATCCTGGCTTCGCGTACTTC. It specifies CASIGHPGFAYF.

The rearrangement uses TRBV11-2 and TRBJ2-1; 9 nucleotides match TRBD2. The J segment lost 6 bases and the V segment lost 1 base, leaving 13 bases of the junction unmatched. Per the germline V gene, CDR1 is SGHAT and CDR2 is FQNNGV. The CDR3 covers 18 residues. CDR3 DNA: TGTGCCAGCAGCTTAGCTCGGAGGTCTAGCGGGGAACCCAATGAGCAGTTCTTC. Translated: CASSLARRSSGEPNEQFF.

About this clone: The junction and the germline gene differ at one end; a read error may be behind it. This chain joins TRBV11-2 and TRBJ2-5; tentative D call: TRBD2 (5 bases). The CDR3 length is 15 residues. The germline gives CDR1 SGHAT, CDR2 FQNNGV. The CDR3 DNA reads TGTGCCAGCAGTTTAGGCGGGCGCCGTCAAGAGACCCAGTACTTC. This gives the protein CASSLGGRRQETQYF.

In this sample, this clone turned up once. This chain joins TRBV6-5 and TRBJ2-5; perhaps TRBD2 as D (5 bases). There are 14 residues in the CDR3. The V gene lost 6 bases and the J gene lost 1 base, with 12 bases spanning the gap. Germline CDR1 MNHEY, CDR2 SVGAGI. The CDR3 DNA follows: TGTGCCAGCAGACGGACTGCAGCCCAAGAGACCCAGTACTTC. It translates to CASRRTAAQETQYF.